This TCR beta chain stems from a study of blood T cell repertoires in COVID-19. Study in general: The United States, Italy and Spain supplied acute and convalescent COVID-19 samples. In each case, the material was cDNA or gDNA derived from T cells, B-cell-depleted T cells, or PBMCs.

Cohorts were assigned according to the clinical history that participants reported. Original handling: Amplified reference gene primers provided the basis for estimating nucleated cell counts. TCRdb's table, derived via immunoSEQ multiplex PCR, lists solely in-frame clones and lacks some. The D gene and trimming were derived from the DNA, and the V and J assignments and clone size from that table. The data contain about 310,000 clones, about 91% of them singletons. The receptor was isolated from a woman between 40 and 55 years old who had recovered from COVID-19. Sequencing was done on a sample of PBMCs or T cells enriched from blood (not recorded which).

CDR3 residues: CASSQAISGSRGEQFF. The CDR3 DNA is TGCGCCAGCAGCCAGGCCATTAGCGGGAGTAGGGGTGAGCAGTTCTTC. The V and J genes are TRBV4-3 and TRBJ2-1, with 9 bases matching TRBD2. In germline, CDR1 is LGHNA, CDR2 YSLEER. Trimming at V came to 3 bases and at J to 9 bases, leaving 12 bases not matched to a gene. The CDR3 covers 16 residues.